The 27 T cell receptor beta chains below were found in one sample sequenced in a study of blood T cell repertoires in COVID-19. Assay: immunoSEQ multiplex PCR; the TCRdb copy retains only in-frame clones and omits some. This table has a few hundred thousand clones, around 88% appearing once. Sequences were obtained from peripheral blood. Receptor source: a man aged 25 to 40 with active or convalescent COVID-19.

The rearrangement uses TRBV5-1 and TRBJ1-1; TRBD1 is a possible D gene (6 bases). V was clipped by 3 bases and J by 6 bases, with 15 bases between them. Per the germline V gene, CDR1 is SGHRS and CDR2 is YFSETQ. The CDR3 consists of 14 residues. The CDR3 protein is CASSWDKDRAEAFF. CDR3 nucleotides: TGCGCCAGCAGCTGGGACAAGGATCGCGCTGAAGCTTTCTTT.

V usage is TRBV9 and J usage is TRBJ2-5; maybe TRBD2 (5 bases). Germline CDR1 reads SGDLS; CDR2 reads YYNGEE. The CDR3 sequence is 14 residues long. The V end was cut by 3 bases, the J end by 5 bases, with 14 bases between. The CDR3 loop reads CASSAAGVWETQYF. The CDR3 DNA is TGTGCCAGCAGCGCGGCCGGGGTATGGGAGACCCAGTACTTC.

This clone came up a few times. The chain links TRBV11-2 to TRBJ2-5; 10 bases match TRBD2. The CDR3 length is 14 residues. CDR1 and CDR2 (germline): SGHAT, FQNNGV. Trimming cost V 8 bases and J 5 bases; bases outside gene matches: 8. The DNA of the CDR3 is TGTGCCAGCGCGGGGGGGACTAGCGACGAGACCCAGTACTTC. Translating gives CASAGGTSDETQYF.

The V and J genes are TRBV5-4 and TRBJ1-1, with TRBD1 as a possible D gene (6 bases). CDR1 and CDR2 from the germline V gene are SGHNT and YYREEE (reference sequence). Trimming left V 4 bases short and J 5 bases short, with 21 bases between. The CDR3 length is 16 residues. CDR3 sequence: CASSLPGALGRTEAFF. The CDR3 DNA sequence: TGTGCCAGCAGCCTACCAGGGGCTTTGGGAAGGACTGAAGCTTTCTTT. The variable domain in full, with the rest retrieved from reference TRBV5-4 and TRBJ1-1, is ETGVTQSPTHLIKTRGQQVTLRCSSQSGHNTVSWYQQALGQGPQFIFQYYREEENGRGNFPPRFSGLQFPNYSSELNVNALELDDSALYLCASSLPGALGRTEAFFGQGTRLTVV.

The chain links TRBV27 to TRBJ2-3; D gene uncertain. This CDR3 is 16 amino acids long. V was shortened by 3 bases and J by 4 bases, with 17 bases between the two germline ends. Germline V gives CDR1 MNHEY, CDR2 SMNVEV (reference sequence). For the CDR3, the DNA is TGTGCCAGCAGTTTCCCCGAAATACGGGTGGCAGATACGCAGTATTTT. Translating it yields CASSFPEIRVADTQYF.

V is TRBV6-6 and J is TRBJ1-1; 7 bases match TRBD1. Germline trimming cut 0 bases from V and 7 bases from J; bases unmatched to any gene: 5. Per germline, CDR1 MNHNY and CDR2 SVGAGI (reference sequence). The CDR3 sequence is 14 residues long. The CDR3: CASSYSTGSFEAFF. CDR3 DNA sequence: TGTGCCAGCAGTTACTCGACAGGGTCTTTTGAAGCTTTCTTT.

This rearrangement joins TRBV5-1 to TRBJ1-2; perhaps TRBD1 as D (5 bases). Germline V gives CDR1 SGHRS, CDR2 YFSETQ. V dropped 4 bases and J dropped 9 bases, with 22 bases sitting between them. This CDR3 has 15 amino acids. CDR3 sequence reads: CASSGNLGAGRSYTF. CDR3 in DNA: TGCGCCAGCAGCGGAAACCTTGGGGCAGGCAGGAGCTACACCTTC.

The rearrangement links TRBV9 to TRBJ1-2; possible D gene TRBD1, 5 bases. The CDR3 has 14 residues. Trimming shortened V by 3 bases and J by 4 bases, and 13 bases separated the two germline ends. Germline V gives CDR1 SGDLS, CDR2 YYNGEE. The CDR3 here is CASSGRGGIYGYTF. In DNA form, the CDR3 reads TGTGCCAGCAGCGGAAGGGGAGGAATCTATGGCTACACCTTC.

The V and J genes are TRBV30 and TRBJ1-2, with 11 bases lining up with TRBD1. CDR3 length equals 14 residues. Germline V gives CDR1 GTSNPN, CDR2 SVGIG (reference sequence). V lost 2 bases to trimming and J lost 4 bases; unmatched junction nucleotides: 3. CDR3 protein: CAWSRGTGGYGYTF. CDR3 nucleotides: TGTGCCTGGAGTCGCGGGACAGGGGGCTATGGCTACACCTTC.

CDR3 nucleotides: TGTGCCAGCAGCTCCCAGCCGGGACAGGGGGCATTTAACACAGATACGCAGTATTTT. It yields the protein CASSSQPGQGAFNTDTQYF. V usage is TRBV7-6 and J usage is TRBJ2-3, with TRBD1 identical over 12 bases. V gave up 4 bases and J gave up 2 bases; unmatched junction bases: 13. This CDR3 comprises 19 residues. Germline V gives CDR1 SGHVS, CDR2 FNYEAQ.

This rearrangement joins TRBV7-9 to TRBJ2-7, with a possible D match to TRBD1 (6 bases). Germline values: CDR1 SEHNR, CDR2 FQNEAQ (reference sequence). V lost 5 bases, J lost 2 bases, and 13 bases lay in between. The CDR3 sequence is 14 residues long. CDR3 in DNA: TGTGCCAGCAGCCAAAGGGACAACACCTACGAGCAGTACTTC. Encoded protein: CASSQRDNTYEQYF.

The CDR3 loop is CASSLDRGHTDTQYF. CDR3 nucleotides: TGTGCCAGCAGCTTGGACAGGGGCCACACAGATACGCAGTATTTT. The rearrangement joins TRBV7-2 to TRBJ2-3, with 9 bases lining up with TRBD1. V lost 3 bases to trimming and J lost 2 bases; unmatched junction nucleotides: 3. The CDR3 length is 15 residues. Germline CDR1 is SGHTA and CDR2 is FQGNSA. Supplemented by reference TRBV7-2 and TRBJ2-3, the full variable domain reads GAGVSQSPSNKVTEKGKDVELRCDPISGHTALYWYRQSLGQGLEFLIYFQGNSAPDKSGLPSDRFSAERTGGSVSTLTIQRTQQEDSAVYLCASSLDRGHTDTQYFGPGTRLTVL.

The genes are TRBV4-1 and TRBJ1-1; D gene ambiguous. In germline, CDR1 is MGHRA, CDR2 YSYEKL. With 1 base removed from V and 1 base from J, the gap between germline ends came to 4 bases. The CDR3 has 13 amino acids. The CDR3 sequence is CASSQGQNTEAFF. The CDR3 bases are TGCGCCAGCAGCCAAGGACAGAACACTGAAGCTTTCTTT.

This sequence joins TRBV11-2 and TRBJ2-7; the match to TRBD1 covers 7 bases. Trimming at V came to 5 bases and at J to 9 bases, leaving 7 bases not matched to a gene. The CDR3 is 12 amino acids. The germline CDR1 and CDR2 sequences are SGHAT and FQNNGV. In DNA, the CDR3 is TGTGCCAGCAGCAACCTGGACAGGCGGCAGTACTTC. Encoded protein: CASSNLDRRQYF.

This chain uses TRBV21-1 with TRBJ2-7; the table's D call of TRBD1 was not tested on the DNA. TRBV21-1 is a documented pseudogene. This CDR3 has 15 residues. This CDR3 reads CASSKGPQPAYEQYF. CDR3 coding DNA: TGTGCCAGCAGCAAGGGTCCACAGCCCGCCTACGAGCAGTACTTC.

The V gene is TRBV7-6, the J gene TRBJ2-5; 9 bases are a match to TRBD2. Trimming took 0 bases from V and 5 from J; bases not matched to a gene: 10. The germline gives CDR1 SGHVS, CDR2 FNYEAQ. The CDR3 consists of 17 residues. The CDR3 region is CASSLAWGGGALETQYF. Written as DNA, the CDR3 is TGTGCCAGCAGCTTAGCGTGGGGCGGGGGGGCTTTGGAGACCCAGTACTTC.

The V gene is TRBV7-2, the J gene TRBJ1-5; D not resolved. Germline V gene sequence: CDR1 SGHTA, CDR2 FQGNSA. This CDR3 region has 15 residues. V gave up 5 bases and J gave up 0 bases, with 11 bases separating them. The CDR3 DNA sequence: TGTGCCAGCAGCCCTAACAGTGGTAGCAATCAGCCCCAGCATTTT. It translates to CASSPNSGSNQPQHF.

DNA for the CDR3: TGTGCCAGCAGCTTAAGTCCCGAGGAGACCCAGTACTTC. Amino acid sequence: CASSLSPEETQYF. The chain has TRBV13 and TRBJ2-5; no definite D call. V was trimmed by 2 bases and J by 5 bases, leaving 9 bases between them. This CDR3 contains 13 residues. Germline CDR1 reads PRHDT; CDR2 reads FYEKMQ (reference sequence).

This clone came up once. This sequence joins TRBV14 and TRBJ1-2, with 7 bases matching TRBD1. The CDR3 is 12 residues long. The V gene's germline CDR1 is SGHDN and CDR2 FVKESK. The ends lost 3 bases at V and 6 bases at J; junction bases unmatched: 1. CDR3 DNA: TGTGCCAGCAGCCAGACAGGGCATGGCTACACCTTC. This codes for CASSQTGHGYTF.

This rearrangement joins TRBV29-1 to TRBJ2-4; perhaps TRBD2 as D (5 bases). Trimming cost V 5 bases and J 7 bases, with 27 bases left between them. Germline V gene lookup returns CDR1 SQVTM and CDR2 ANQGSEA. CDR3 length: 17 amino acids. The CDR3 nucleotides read TGCAGCGTTCTTTGGCTACGGGGAAATCCCCCAACTAACATTCAGTACTTC. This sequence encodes CSVLWLRGNPPTNIQYF.

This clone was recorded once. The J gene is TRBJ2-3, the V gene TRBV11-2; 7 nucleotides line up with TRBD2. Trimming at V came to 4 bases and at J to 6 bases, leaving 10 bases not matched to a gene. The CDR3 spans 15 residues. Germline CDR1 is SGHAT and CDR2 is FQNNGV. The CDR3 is CASSSGAGESDTQYF. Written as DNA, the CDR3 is TGTGCCAGCAGCTCGGGTGCGGGGGAAAGCGATACGCAGTATTTT.

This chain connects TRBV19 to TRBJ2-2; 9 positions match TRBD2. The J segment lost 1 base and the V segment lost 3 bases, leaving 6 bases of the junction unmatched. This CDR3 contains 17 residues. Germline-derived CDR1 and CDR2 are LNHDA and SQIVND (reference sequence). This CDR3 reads CASSIFASGVNTGELFF. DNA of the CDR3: TGTGCCAGTAGTATTTTCGCTAGCGGGGTGAACACCGGGGAGCTGTTTTTT.

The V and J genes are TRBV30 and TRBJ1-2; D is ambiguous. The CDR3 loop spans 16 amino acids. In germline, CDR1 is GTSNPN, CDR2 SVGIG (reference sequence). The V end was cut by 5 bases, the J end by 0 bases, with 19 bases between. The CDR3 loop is CAWDGTGGGANYGYTF. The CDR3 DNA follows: TGTGCCTGGGACGGTACGGGAGGAGGAGCTAACTATGGCTACACCTTC.

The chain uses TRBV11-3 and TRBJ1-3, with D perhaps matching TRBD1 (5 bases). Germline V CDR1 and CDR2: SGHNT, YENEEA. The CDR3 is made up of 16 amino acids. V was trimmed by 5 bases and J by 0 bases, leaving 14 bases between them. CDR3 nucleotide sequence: TGTGCCAGCAGCCGGGGACTGTCCATCTCTGGAAACACCATATATTTT. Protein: CASSRGLSISGNTIYF.

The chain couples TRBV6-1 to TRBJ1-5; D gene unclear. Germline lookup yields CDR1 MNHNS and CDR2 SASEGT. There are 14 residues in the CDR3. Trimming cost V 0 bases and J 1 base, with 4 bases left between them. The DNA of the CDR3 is TGTGCCAGCAGTGAAGCGCAGAGCAATCAGCCCCAGCATTTT. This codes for CASSEAQSNQPQHF.

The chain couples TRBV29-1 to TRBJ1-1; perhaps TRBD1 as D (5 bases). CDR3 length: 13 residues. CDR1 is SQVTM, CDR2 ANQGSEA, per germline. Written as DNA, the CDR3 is TGCAGTATTAGACAGTCTGCAAACACTGAAGCTTTCTTT. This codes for CSIRQSANTEAFF.

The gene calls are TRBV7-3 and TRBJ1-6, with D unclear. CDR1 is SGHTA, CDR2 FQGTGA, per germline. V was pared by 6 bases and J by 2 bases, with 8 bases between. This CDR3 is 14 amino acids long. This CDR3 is CASSFSPYNSPLHF. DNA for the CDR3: TGTGCCAGCAGTTTCTCTCCCTATAATTCACCCCTCCACTTT.